Below are 31 T cell receptor beta chains sequenced from a single sample in a study of Tregs in tolerant kidney transplant recipients (dated by TCRdb to about 2019). The receptor library was made with the immunoSEQ multiplex PCR assay. What TCRdb holds here is the immuneACCESS table cut down to in-frame rearrangements. Part of the clones is not present; checked against another copy, under half of the missing clones reflect an unresolved V gene, and the others are unexplained. The table for this sample lists about 240,000 clones; roughly 80% of them were counted only once. Together, the top ten hold under 0.65% of the sample. Sequenced input: CD4+ T cells from blood. All receptors come from a human donor in good health.

The chain carries TRBV19 and TRBJ2-6, with 9 bases identical to TRBD1. Losses at the gene ends were 1 base for V and 2 bases for J; bases not matched to a gene: 3. Germline V lookup: CDR1 LNHDA, CDR2 SQIVND (reference sequence). The CDR3 loop spans 17 amino acids. In DNA, the CDR3 is TGTGCCAGTAGTATAGGGACAGGGGAAGCTGGGGCCAACGTCCTGACTTTC. Translating gives CASSIGTGEAGANVLTF.

The CDR3 DNA reads TGTGCCAGCTCACCACCGAGCCGGTTCTCCTACAATGAGCAGTTCTTC. Encoded protein: CASSPPSRFSYNEQFF. The J gene is TRBJ2-1, the V gene TRBV18; D remains ambiguous. The CDR3 is made up of 16 amino acids. Germline V gives CDR1 KGHSH, CDR2 LQKENI. V lost 0 bases and J 0 bases, leaving 9 bases between the germline ends. The complete variable domain, with remaining parts taken from reference TRBV18 and TRBJ2-1, reads NAGVMQNPRHLVRRRGQEARLRCSPMKGHSHVYWYRQLPEEGLKFMVYLQKENIIDESGMPKERFSAEFPKEGPSILRIQQVVRGDSAAYFCASSPPSRFSYNEQFFGPGTRLTVL.

The chain joins TRBV7-9 to TRBJ2-2, with D perhaps matching TRBD1 (6 bases). This CDR3 has 15 amino acids. With 1 base removed from V and 3 bases from J, the gap between germline ends came to 9 bases. CDR1 and CDR2 from the germline V gene are SEHNR and FQNEAQ (reference sequence). CDR3 in DNA: TGTGCCAGCAGCTTAGGGGGGCTGTACACCGGGGAGCTGTTTTTT. This sequence encodes CASSLGGLYTGELFF.

This rearrangement joins TRBV6-1 to TRBJ2-2; TRBD2 is a possible D gene (5 bases). Deletions cut 4 bases from V and 6 bases from J, with 9 bases between. CDR3 length: 13 amino acids. From germline, CDR1 is MNHNS and CDR2 SASEGT. In DNA, the CDR3 is TGTGCCAGCAGTGTCAGAGGGCCCGGGGAGCTGTTTTTT. This codes for CASSVRGPGELFF.

V gene TRBV18 combines with J gene TRBJ1-2; D is undetermined. Trimming pared 1 base from V and 0 bases from J, leaving 9 bases between. The CDR3 consists of 15 residues. Germline values: CDR1 KGHSH, CDR2 LQKENI. In nucleotides, the CDR3 is TGTGCCAGCTCACCACGGAAGGACTCTAACTATGGCTACACCTTC. It is translated as CASSPRKDSNYGYTF.

The rearrangement links TRBV7-9 to TRBJ1-5, with 7 bases aligning to TRBD1. Germline V gives CDR1 SEHNR, CDR2 FQNEAQ (reference sequence). V shed 4 bases, J shed 9 bases, and the junction held 12 bases outside the gene matches. The CDR3 contains 15 residues. The CDR3 here is CASSSPGGGGVPQHF. The CDR3, as DNA: TGTGCCAGCAGCTCCCCAGGGGGAGGAGGAGTGCCCCAGCATTTT.

The chain links TRBV7-6 to TRBJ2-7, with 12 positions matching TRBD1. V dropped 2 bases and J dropped 7; count of bases not matched to a gene: 9. The germline V gene has CDR1 SGHVS and CDR2 FNYEAQ. This CDR3 is built from 16 residues. CDR3: CASSLSPGQGAREQYF. CDR3 in DNA: TGTGCCAGCAGCTTATCTCCGGGACAGGGGGCAAGGGAGCAGTACTTC.

The chain has TRBV5-5 and TRBJ1-2, with 8 bases fitting TRBD1. The CDR3 has 15 amino acids. Germline V gene data show CDR1 as SGHKS and CDR2 as YYEKEE (reference sequence). V was pared by 4 bases and J by 6 bases, with 11 bases of the junction left unmatched. CDR3 coding DNA: TGTGCCAGCAGCCGACCAGGGGGCCGTCTAGATGGCTACACCTTC. This gives the protein CASSRPGGRLDGYTF.

CDR3 in amino acids: CASSPSGTGGGYTF. Written as DNA, the CDR3 is TGTGCCAGCAGTCCCTCCGGGACAGGGGGTGGCTACACCTTC. The V gene is TRBV27, the J gene TRBJ1-2; 11 nucleotides agree with TRBD1. Germline values: CDR1 MNHEY, CDR2 SMNVEV (reference sequence). This CDR3 contains 14 residues. V was clipped by 5 bases and J by 7 bases; unmatched bases: 6.

The chain has TRBV21-1 and TRBJ2-1; TRBD1, as called in the table, went unchecked against the DNA. TRBV21-1 is a pseudogene segment. The CDR3 sequence is 10 residues long. CDR3 region: CASTNNEQFF. DNA of the CDR3: TGTGCCAGCACCAACAATGAGCAGTTCTTC.

The chain links TRBV2 to TRBJ2-7; 7 bases align to TRBD2. The CDR3 sequence is 14 residues long. V was pared by 10 bases and J by 0 bases, with 9 bases of the junction left unmatched. CDR1 is SNHLY, CDR2 FYNNEI, per germline. The CDR3 region is CATQRGVGSYEQYF. CDR3 nucleotide sequence: TGTGCCACCCAACGGGGGGTGGGCTCCTACGAGCAGTACTTC.

The V gene is TRBV5-1, the J gene TRBJ1-2; 9 bases match TRBD1. V gave up 0 bases and J gave up 5 bases; unmatched junction bases: 5. The germline V gene encodes CDR1 SGHRS and CDR2 YFSETQ. CDR3 length: 15 residues. The CDR3 DNA follows: TGCGCCAGCAGCTTGGGCACAGGGGGCGAGTATGGCTACACCTTC. It translates to CASSLGTGGEYGYTF.

The V gene is TRBV2, the J gene TRBJ1-3; D not resolved. V lost 1 base, J lost 3 bases, and 10 bases lay in between. Germline loops: CDR1 SNHLY, CDR2 FYNNEI. This CDR3 has 15 residues. CDR3 in DNA: TGTGCCAGCAGTGAAGGGGGAGACTTTGGAAACACCATATATTTT. Translation gives CASSEGGDFGNTIYF.

The chain recombines TRBV11-2 with TRBJ2-5; D is undetermined. The CDR3 is 14 residues long. Germline lookup yields CDR1 SGHAT and CDR2 FQNNGV. V was cut by 0 bases and J by 7 bases, with 12 bases left in between. The CDR3 spells CASSLDFSSWTQYF. CDR3 nucleotides: TGTGCCAGCAGCTTAGATTTTTCTAGTTGGACCCAGTACTTC.

This clone appeared a single time. The junction and the germline gene differ at one end; a read error may be behind it. V usage is TRBV7-9 and J usage is TRBJ1-4, with D perhaps matching TRBD1 (6 bases). This CDR3 has 18 amino acids. Germline V lookup: CDR1 SEHNR, CDR2 FQNEAQ (reference sequence). CDR3 nucleotides: TGTGCCAGCAGCCTAGCCTTAGCACGGACAGCAACTAATGAAAAACTGTTTTTT. It encodes CASSLALARTATNEKLFF.

J is TRBJ2-2 and V is TRBV9; perhaps TRBD1 as D (5 bases). From germline, CDR1 is SGDLS and CDR2 YYNGEE. Trimming shortened V by 2 bases and J by 4 bases, and 12 bases separated the two germline ends. The CDR3 has 15 amino acids. The CDR3 is CASSVRDWGTGELFF. Written as DNA, the CDR3 is TGTGCCAGCAGCGTCAGGGATTGGGGCACCGGGGAGCTGTTTTTT.

The J gene is TRBJ1-3, the V gene TRBV5-6, with D possibly being TRBD1 (5 bases). Germline CDR1 is SGHDT and CDR2 is YYEEEE. V was trimmed by 1 base and J by 4 bases, leaving 9 bases between them. CDR3 length: 14 amino acids. The CDR3 sequence: CASSLWGPGNTIYF. CDR3 nucleotides: TGTGCCAGCAGCTTGTGGGGCCCCGGAAACACCATATATTTT.

The V call is TRBV19, the J call TRBJ2-7; TRBD1 aligns across 7 bases. From germline, CDR1 is LNHDA and CDR2 SQIVND (reference sequence). This CDR3 has 13 amino acids. V dropped 5 bases and J dropped 2; count of bases not matched to a gene: 3. In DNA form, the CDR3 reads TGTGCCAGTAGTCGGGACAGAGCCTACGAGCAGTACTTC. Protein product: CASSRDRAYEQYF.

The chain carries TRBV11-3 and TRBJ2-2; 8 nucleotides match TRBD2. This CDR3 has 15 amino acids. Trimming took 4 bases from V and 1 from J; bases not matched to a gene: 2. CDR1 is SGHNT and CDR2 is YENEEA in the germline V gene. This chain's CDR3 is CASSSGLVNTGELFF. The CDR3 DNA reads TGTGCCAGCAGCTCGGGACTAGTGAACACCGGGGAGCTGTTTTTT.

The chain combines TRBV6-6 with TRBJ1-2, with unresolved D. In germline, CDR1 is MNHNY, CDR2 SVGAGI (reference sequence). There are 13 residues in the CDR3. Trimming pared 2 bases from V and 2 bases from J, leaving 6 bases between. CDR3 loop: CASSYTENYGYTF. The CDR3 DNA is TGTGCCAGCAGTTACACCGAGAACTATGGCTACACCTTC.

This chain uses TRBV12-5 with TRBJ1-2, with D unresolved. V dropped 0 bases and J dropped 7 bases, with 6 bases sitting between them. This CDR3 region has 12 residues. Germline values: CDR1 LGHNT, CDR2 FRNRAP. CDR3 DNA: TGTGCTAGTGGTTTGGTCGGCCTTGGCTACACCTTC. Translating it yields CASGLVGLGYTF.

In DNA, the CDR3 is TGCGCCAGCAGCTTCGGGAGGTCGGGGCCCCAAGAGACCCAGTACTTC. Its protein product is CASSFGRSGPQETQYF. V and J are TRBV5-1 and TRBJ2-5, with 7 bases fitting TRBD2. After removal of 2 bases from V and 1 base from J, the junction contained 8 bases not matched to a gene. CDR3 length: 16 residues. The germline V gene encodes CDR1 SGHRS and CDR2 YFSETQ. Full variable domain (rest looked up from reference TRBV5-1 and TRBJ2-5): KAGVTQTPRYLIKTRGQQVTLSCSPISGHRSVSWYQQTPGQGLQFLFEYFSETQRNKGNFPGRFSGRQFSNSRSEMNVSTLELGDSALYLCASSFGRSGPQETQYFGPGTRLLVL.

CDR3 region: CASREGGTKETQYF. Here the CDR3 DNA reads TGTGCCAGCAGGGAGGGGGGGACCAAAGAGACCCAGTACTTC. V and J are TRBV11-2 and TRBJ2-5; TRBD2 might be the D (7 bases). CDR3 length: 14 residues. Trimming pared 6 bases from V and 3 bases from J, leaving 14 bases between. The germline V gene has CDR1 SGHAT and CDR2 FQNNGV.

This chain connects TRBV4-2 to TRBJ1-2, with 11 bases lining up with TRBD1. Germline lookup yields CDR1 LGHNA and CDR2 YNFKEQ. The CDR3 covers 15 residues. The V segment lost 3 bases and the J segment 7 bases; nucleotides outside the gene matches: 7. In DNA, the CDR3 is TGTGCCAGCAGCCAGCCCCGGACAGGGGGCTTTGGCTACACCTTC. Its translation: CASSQPRTGGFGYTF.

V usage is TRBV5-4 and J usage is TRBJ2-7, with 8 bases aligning to TRBD2. From germline, CDR1 is SGHNT and CDR2 YYREEE (reference sequence). CDR3 length: 15 residues. The V and J ends lost 0 bases and 6 bases, in that order; junction bases with no gene match: 8. The CDR3 DNA reads TGTGCCAGCAGCTTGGACGGGAGGGCCGGGGGCGAGCAGTACTTC. It specifies CASSLDGRAGGEQYF. Supplemented by reference TRBV5-4 and TRBJ2-7, the full variable domain reads ETGVTQSPTHLIKTRGQQVTLRCSSQSGHNTVSWYQQALGQGPQFIFQYYREEENGRGNFPPRFSGLQFPNYSSELNVNALELDDSALYLCASSLDGRAGGEQYFGPGTRLTVT.

The chain joins TRBV18 to TRBJ1-2, with TRBD1 identical over 11 bases. The V gene's germline CDR1 is KGHSH and CDR2 LQKENI. Germline trimming cut 3 bases from V and 8 bases from J; bases unmatched to any gene: 2. CDR3 length: 13 residues. In DNA form, the CDR3 reads TGTGCCAGCTCACCGGACAGGGGGCTAGGCTACACCTTC. Residues: CASSPDRGLGYTF.

Comment on this clone: At one end the junction does not follow the germline gene, possibly because of a read error. The CDR3 sequence is CANSFGTDQETQYF. CDR3 nucleotides: TGTGCCAACAGCTTTGGGACGGACCAAGAGACCCAGTACTTC. This chain joins TRBV5-6 and TRBJ2-5; perhaps D is TRBD1 or TRBD2 (5 bases each). The CDR3 has 14 amino acids. Germline CDR1 and CDR2: SGHDT and YYEEEE.

V gene TRBV18 combines with J gene TRBJ1-1, with TRBD1 identical over 7 bases. With V trimmed by 6 bases and J by 2 bases, 6 bases remained unmatched. This CDR3 comprises 14 residues. Germline V lookup: CDR1 KGHSH, CDR2 LQKENI. CDR3 loop: CASSMTGSNTEAFF. Here the CDR3 DNA reads TGTGCCAGCTCCATGACAGGGAGCAACACTGAAGCTTTCTTT.

A word on this clone: Other DNA sequences in this sample translate to the same CDR3. The chain carries TRBV15 and TRBJ2-5; D call uncertain. Per the germline V gene, CDR1 is LNHNV and CDR2 is YYDKDF (reference sequence). V was cut by 3 bases and J by 5 bases, with 7 bases left in between. The CDR3 covers 12 residues. CDR3 amino acids: CATSRDRETQYF. CDR3 bases: TGTGCCACCAGCAGGGACCGGGAGACCCAGTACTTC.

The chain uses TRBV9 and TRBJ2-3; 7 positions match TRBD2. V dropped 0 bases and J dropped 2; count of bases not matched to a gene: 6. Looked up from germline, CDR1 is SGDLS and CDR2 is YYNGEE. The CDR3 contains 16 residues. CDR3 nucleotides: TGTGCCAGCAGCGTAGGAGGAAGCGGGGCCACAGATACGCAGTATTTT. Translated, it gives CASSVGGSGATDTQYF. Complete variable domain (other parts from reference TRBV9 and TRBJ2-3): DSGVTQTPKHLITATGQRVTLRCSPRSGDLSVYWYQQSLDQGLQFLIQYYNGEERAKGNILERFSAQQFPDLHSELNLSSLELGDSALYFCASSVGGSGATDTQYFGPGTRLTVL.

V and J are TRBV18 and TRBJ1-1, with D perhaps matching TRBD1 (6 bases). Trimming left V 6 bases short and J 1 base short, with 9 bases between. The CDR3 is 13 residues long. CDR1 and CDR2 (germline): KGHSH, LQKENI. The CDR3 loop is CASSKGGNTEAFF. The CDR3 coding sequence is TGTGCCAGCTCTAAGGGGGGGAACACTGAAGCTTTCTTT.